This TCR beta chain came from a study of T-cell memory formation after mild COVID-19. Study background: Clusters were largely donor specific.

Overall study results and limits: Clones shrinking from day 15 to 85 showed even CD4/CD8 mixes; later expanders tilted CD4+. There were some responding clones in pre-infection memory, which suggested that cross-reactive memory had joined.

In its sample, this clonotype was seen a few times. Its antigen is unidentified. Barcoded TCR alpha and TCR beta cDNA libraries with UMIs came from 5'RACE using constant-segment primers. TCRdb re-derived calls from the 5' RACE reads in MiXCR, one entry per CDR3 protein. There are about 400,000 distinct CDR3 sequences in the sample; 20% to 25% occur only once, and roughly 14% lies in the top ten. V was trimmed by 9 bases and J by 5 bases, leaving 15 bases between them. The CDR3 is 13 amino acids. This receptor was obtained from an adult woman who had mild COVID-19 (a few samples of this study predate the infection). Cell type and time point are not known. Sequences were obtained from PBMCs or a T cell subset sorted from them (not recorded which). The V gene is TRBV12-3 or TRBV12-4, the J gene TRBJ2-3; a possible D gene is TRBD2 (6 bases). Here the CDR3 reads CASNAPGEDTQYF. DNA of the CDR3: TGTGCCAGTAACGCACCGGGGGAAGATACGCAGTATTTT.